Below, 10 T cell receptor beta chains from the same sample are listed, as sequenced in a study of CD8 T cells in ankylosing spondylitis. One entry per CDR3 protein results from TCRdb running MiXCR on the 5' RACE reads. The table lists approximately 130,000 distinct CDR3 sequences, around 9.3% of them singletons. The specimen was blood, either unsorted or a sorted T cell fraction (not recorded which). The receptors derive from a male donor with ankylosing spondylitis or in good health (not recorded which).

This chain uses TRBV12-3 or TRBV12-4 with TRBJ2-7; 12 nucleotides align to TRBD2. The CDR3 has 15 residues. Unmatched junction bases numbered 10, after V lost 6 bases and J lost 7 bases. The CDR3 nucleotides read TGTGCCAGCAGCCCGAGACTAGCGGGAGTAGGAGAGCAGTACTTC. Encoded protein: CASSPRLAGVGEQYF.

The CDR3 DNA is TGTGCCAGCACCCGGACTCCTCAAGAGACCCAGTACTTC. Its translation is CASTRTPQETQYF. The rearrangement links TRBV12-3 or TRBV12-4 to TRBJ2-5, with D maybe TRBD2 (5 bases). The CDR3 loop spans 13 amino acids. Between the trimmed V and J ends, which lost 7 bases and 2 bases, there was a span of 11 bases.

The chain recombines TRBV7-2 with TRBJ2-7; D call uncertain. The CDR3 sequence is 15 residues long. The germline V gene encodes CDR1 SGHTA and CDR2 FQGNSA. V lost 5 bases to trimming and J lost 0 bases, with 14 bases between them. This chain's CDR3 is CASSPRSDPSYEQYF. The CDR3 region has the DNA TGTGCCAGCAGCCCGAGGTCGGATCCCTCCTACGAGCAGTACTTC.

J is TRBJ2-1 and V is TRBV5-1, with D possibly being TRBD2 (6 bases). The CDR3 is 13 amino acids. Germline CDR1 reads SGHRS; CDR2 reads YFSETQ. V was cut by 2 bases and J by 6 bases, with 9 bases left in between. In DNA, the CDR3 is TGCGCCAGCAGCTTTTGGACTACCAATGAGCAGTTCTTC. This gives the protein CASSFWTTNEQFF.

In its sample, this clonotype was seen a few times. As DNA, the CDR3 is TGCGCCAGCAGCCAAGATCGGACAGGGGGTTGGGAGACCCAGTACTTC. Translation: CASSQDRTGGWETQYF. The V gene is TRBV4-1, the J gene TRBJ2-5, with TRBD1 matching 10 bases. The CDR3 contains 16 residues. V shed 0 bases and J 5 bases; nucleotides not matched to a gene: 6. Germline V gene data show CDR1 as MGHRA and CDR2 as YSYEKL.

This clonotype was observed at least ten times. In DNA form, the CDR3 reads TGTGCCAGCAGGGACGGAGCGGGAGGCCTTGAGTTCTTC. Its translation is CASRDGAGGLEFF. The chain is built from TRBV7-2 and TRBJ2-1, with 9 positions matching TRBD2. From germline, CDR1 is SGHTA and CDR2 FQGNSA. The CDR3 is 13 residues long. V lost 6 bases, J lost 14 bases, and 11 bases stayed unmatched.

The table lists this clonotype with many counts. The rearrangement uses TRBV4-3 and TRBJ2-5, with 10 bases identical to TRBD2. Looked up from germline, CDR1 is LGHNA and CDR2 is YSLEER. The ends lost 1 base at V and 2 bases at J; junction bases unmatched: 10. CDR3 length: 18 amino acids. The DNA of the CDR3 is TGCGCCAGCAGCCAAGTGTGGCTAGCGGGAGCCTGGCAAGAGACCCAGTACTTC. It specifies CASSQVWLAGAWQETQYF.

This sequence joins TRBV5-6 and TRBJ2-5; the D gene could be TRBD1 or TRBD2 (6 bases each). The V gene's germline CDR1 is SGHDT and CDR2 YYEEEE. This CDR3 comprises 16 residues. V lost 1 base to trimming and J lost 2 bases, with 15 bases between them. The CDR3 region has the DNA TGTGCCAGCAGCTTGTGGGGGGCCGGCAAACAAGAGACCCAGTACTTC. This codes for CASSLWGAGKQETQYF.

In this sample, this clonotype turned up many times. The junction differs from germline at one of its ends, possibly a read error. This rearrangement joins TRBV5-1 to TRBJ2-7; no reliable D call. The CDR3 is 14 residues long. The V gene's germline CDR1 is SGHRS and CDR2 YFSETQ. As DNA, the CDR3 is TGTGCCAGCAGCTTAGGGCCAGGCTCCTACGAGCAGTACTTC. This sequence encodes CASSLGPGSYEQYF.

The J gene is TRBJ2-5, the V gene TRBV11-2; D gene ambiguous. CDR3 size: 13 residues. The germline V gene has CDR1 SGHAT and CDR2 FQNNGV. V was cut by 5 bases and J by 4 bases, with 11 bases left in between. CDR3 amino acids: CASSGAVGETQYF. The CDR3 DNA sequence: TGTGCCAGCAGCGGAGCTGTCGGAGAGACCCAGTACTTC. Full variable domain (remainder filled in from reference TRBV11-2 and TRBJ2-5): EAGVAQSPRYKIIEKRQSVAFWCNPISGHATLYWYQQILGQGPKLLIQFQNNGVVDDSQLPKDRFSAERLKGVDSTLKIQPAKLEDSAVYLCASSGAVGETQYFGPGTRLLVL.